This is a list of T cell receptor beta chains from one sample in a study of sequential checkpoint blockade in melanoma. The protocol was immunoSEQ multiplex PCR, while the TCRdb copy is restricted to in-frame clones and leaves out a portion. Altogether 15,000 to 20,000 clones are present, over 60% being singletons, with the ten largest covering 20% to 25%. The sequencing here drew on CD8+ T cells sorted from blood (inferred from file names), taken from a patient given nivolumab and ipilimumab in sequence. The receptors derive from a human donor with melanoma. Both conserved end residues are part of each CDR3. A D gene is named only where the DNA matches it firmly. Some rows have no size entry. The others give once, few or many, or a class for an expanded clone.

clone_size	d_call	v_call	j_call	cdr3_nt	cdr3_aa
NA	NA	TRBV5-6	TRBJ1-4	TGTGCCAGCAGCTCGTATTACAGGCCAACTAATGAAAAACTGTTTTTT	CASSSYYRPTNEKLFF
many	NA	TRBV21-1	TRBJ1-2	TGTGCCAGCAGCACCGGGACAGGGATCGGGAACTATGGCTACACCTTC	CASSTGTGIGNYGYTF
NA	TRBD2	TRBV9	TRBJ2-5	TGTGCCAGCAGCGACCGGGGGGGAGAGACCCAGTACTTC	CASSDRGGETQYF
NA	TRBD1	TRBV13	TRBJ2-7	TGTGCCAGCAGCTCAGCCTCCGGGACAGGGCCATCCTACGAGCAGTACTTC	CASSSASGTGPSYEQYF
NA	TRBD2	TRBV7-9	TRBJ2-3	TGTGCCAGCAGCTTAATGGGCGGGGGAACAGATACGCAGTATTTT	CASSLMGGGTDTQYF
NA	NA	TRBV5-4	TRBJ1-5	TGTGCCAGCAGCTTGACGGGGGGGAATCAGCCCCAGCATTTT	CASSLTGGNQPQHF
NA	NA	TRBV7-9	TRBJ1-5	TGTGCCAGCAGGGCTGCAGGCAATCAGCCCCAGCATTTT	CASRAAGNQPQHF
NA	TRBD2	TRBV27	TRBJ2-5	TGTGCCAGCACTGGGGGGGGAGGGACCCAGTACTTC	CASTGGGGTQYF
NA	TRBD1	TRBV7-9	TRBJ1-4	TGTGCCAGCAGCACTAGGACAGGGGGGGAAAAACTGTTTTTT	CASSTRTGGEKLFF
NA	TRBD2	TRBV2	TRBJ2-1	TGTGCCAGCACAGCACGGGCTAGCGGGGGACAAAGCTCCTACAATGAGCAGTTCTTC	CASTARASGGQSSYNEQFF
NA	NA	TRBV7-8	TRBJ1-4	TGTGCCAGCAGCTTAGTGCCAGGGGTCGGGGAAAAACTGTTTTTT	CASSLVPGVGEKLFF
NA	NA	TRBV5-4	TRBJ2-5	TGTGCCAGCAGCGGGGGGTTGGCCGACCAGGGGACCCAGTACTTC	CASSGGLADQGTQYF
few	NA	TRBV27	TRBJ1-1	TGTGCCAGCAGCCAAGGGGGTACTGAAGCTTTCTTT	CASSQGGTEAFF
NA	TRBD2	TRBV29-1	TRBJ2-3	TGCAGCGTTGGGGCGGGGGTTTCCTTCACAGATACGCAGTATTTT	CSVGAGVSFTDTQYF
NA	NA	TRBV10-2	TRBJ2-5	TGCGCCAGCAGTGAGGGGGGGACAGTCGAGACCCAGTACTTC	CASSEGGTVETQYF